These 18 T cell receptor beta chains were all obtained from the same sample, sequenced in a study of cytomegalovirus exposure and HLA in healthy donors (dated by TCRdb to 2016 to 2017). Libraries were constructed by the immunoSEQ multiplex PCR assay. For the multiplex PCR, a mixture combining 60 forward primers for TCR Vbeta segments and 13 reverse primers for TCR Jbeta segments was used. TCRdb provides this immuneACCESS table in a form limited to in-frame rearrangements. Some clones are lacking; in checked studies, under half of them reflect an unresolved V gene, and why the rest are absent is not known. The sample has approximately 160,000 clones on record, roughly four fifths of them singletons. Of the sample, 0.96% falls within the top ten clones. Specimen: PBMCs. Receptor source: a girl aged 2 to 9 in good health and CMV-seropositive.

J is TRBJ2-3 and V is TRBV5-1; TRBD1 matches at 11 bases. The germline CDR1 and CDR2 sequences are SGHRS and YFSETQ. The CDR3 extends over 15 amino acids. V lost 4 bases, J lost 4 bases, and 5 bases stayed unmatched. The DNA for the CDR3 is TGCGCCAGCAGCCGGACAGGGGGCGGATCAGATACGCAGTATTTT. Protein sequence: CASSRTGGGSDTQYF.

The chain employs TRBV19 and TRBJ1-1; a possible D gene is TRBD1 (5 bases). The CDR3 loop spans 16 amino acids. Per germline, CDR1 LNHDA and CDR2 SQIVND (reference sequence). V was trimmed by 7 bases and J by 1 base, leaving 19 bases between them. CDR3 nucleotide sequence: TGTGCCAGTATTCGTAGCGCGGGGCAGGCGAACACTGAAGCTTTCTTT. Residues: CASIRSAGQANTEAFF. Using reference TRBV19 and TRBJ1-1 for the parts outside the CDR3, the full variable domain is DGGITQSPKYLFRKEGQNVTLSCEQNLNHDAMYWYRQDPGQGLRLIYYSQIVNDFQKGDIAEGYSVSREKKESFPLTVTSAQKNPTAFYLCASIRSAGQANTEAFFGQGTRLTVV.

The V gene is TRBV28, the J gene TRBJ2-1; TRBD2 might be the D (6 bases). Germline V gives CDR1 MDHEN, CDR2 SYDVKM. CDR3 length equals 15 residues. V dropped 5 bases and J dropped 0 bases, with 11 bases sitting between them. In nucleotides, the CDR3 is TGTGCCAGCAGTCGTCTGGGGGGCTCCTACAATGAGCAGTTCTTC. Amino acid sequence: CASSRLGGSYNEQFF.

Only a few counts were recorded for this clone. V is TRBV7-3 and J is TRBJ2-5, with D possibly TRBD1 on 7 matching bases. The germline CDR1 and CDR2 sequences are SGHTA and FQGTGA. The CDR3 is made up of 15 amino acids. Trimming shortened V by 5 bases and J by 4 bases, and 17 bases separated the two germline ends. The CDR3 DNA sequence: TGTGCCAGCAGCGTTTCAGGGGGGTTTTTAGAGACCCAGTACTTC. It yields the protein CASSVSGGFLETQYF.

The chain is built from TRBV28 and TRBJ2-3; 14 bases fit TRBD2. Unmatched junction bases numbered 12, after V lost 2 bases and J lost 2 bases. Germline V gives CDR1 MDHEN, CDR2 SYDVKM. The CDR3 loop spans 20 amino acids. CDR3 DNA: TGTGCCAGCAGTTTAAGGAGACTAGCGGGAGGGACCAGTCCCACAGATACGCAGTATTTT. Translating gives CASSLRRLAGGTSPTDTQYF. Drawing the rest from reference TRBV28 and TRBJ2-3, the complete variable domain is DVKVTQSSRYLVKRTGEKVFLECVQDMDHENMFWYRQDPGLGLRLIYFSYDVKMKEKGDIPEGYSVSREKKERFSLILESASTNQTSMYLCASSLRRLAGGTSPTDTQYFGPGTRLTVL.

Concerning this clone: In the same sample, other DNA sequences code for this CDR3. The chain links TRBV5-6 to TRBJ1-1; the D gene is possibly TRBD1 (5 bases). V gave up 0 bases and J gave up 0 bases, with 6 bases separating them. The CDR3 runs 14 residues. CDR1 and CDR2 from the germline V gene are SGHDT and YYEEEE. This CDR3 is CASSLAGMNTEAFF. CDR3 DNA sequence: TGTGCCAGCAGCTTGGCAGGGATGAACACTGAAGCTTTCTTT.

J is TRBJ1-1 and V is TRBV19; TRBD1 might be the D (5 bases). CDR3 length: 16 residues. Trimming took 6 bases from V and 3 from J, leaving 20 bases between them. Germline CDR1 and CDR2: LNHDA and SQIVND (reference sequence). DNA for the CDR3: TGTGCCAGTAGGTACGGGAAGGGAGGGGTCGACACTGAAGCTTTCTTT. Amino acid sequence: CASRYGKGGVDTEAFF.

The chain joins TRBV19 to TRBJ2-2; D gene unclear. This CDR3 has 13 amino acids. The ends were cut back, 3 bases at V and 5 bases at J, with 7 bases in the middle. Germline V CDR1 and CDR2: LNHDA, SQIVND (reference sequence). In DNA form, the CDR3 reads TGTGCCAGTAGTATTCAGGTGACCGGGGAGCTGTTTTTT. Translation gives CASSIQVTGELFF. The entire variable domain, with the rest obtained from reference TRBV19 and TRBJ2-2, is as follows: DGGITQSPKYLFRKEGQNVTLSCEQNLNHDAMYWYRQDPGQGLRLIYYSQIVNDFQKGDIAEGYSVSREKKESFPLTVTSAQKNPTAFYLCASSIQVTGELFFGEGSRLTVL.

As for this clone: The same CDR3 can be traced to other DNA sequences in this sample. This chain links TRBV27 with TRBJ2-1; 7 bases align to TRBD2. The CDR3 runs 14 residues. Germline CDR1 is MNHEY and CDR2 is SMNVEV (reference sequence). V was clipped by 2 bases and J by 4 bases; unmatched bases: 2. Here the CDR3 reads CASSLAGAYNEQFF. The CDR3 DNA sequence: TGTGCCAGCAGTTTAGCGGGAGCGTACAATGAGCAGTTCTTC.

The chain recombines TRBV4-1 with TRBJ2-7; no clear D. V was trimmed by 1 base and J by 0 bases, leaving 22 bases between them. Germline V gene sequence: CDR1 MGHRA, CDR2 YSYEKL. CDR3 size: 19 residues. The CDR3 DNA reads as TGCGCCAGCAGCCAAGGGGTCCTTCCTGGAGTCAGAAGCTCCTACGAGCAGTACTTC. Amino acids: CASSQGVLPGVRSSYEQYF.

The chain is built from TRBV7-2 and TRBJ2-7, with 10 bases identical to TRBD1. The CDR3 consists of 17 residues. J was trimmed by 1 base and V by 5 bases; bases with no gene match: 11. Germline assignment: CDR1 SGHTA and CDR2 FQGNSA. The DNA for the CDR3 is TGTGCCAGCAGCCCCCTTTCCGGACAGGGGGATTCCTACGAGCAGTACTTC. Translation gives CASSPLSGQGDSYEQYF.

This chain uses TRBV5-1 with TRBJ2-5, with D hard to call. This CDR3 region has 14 residues. The germline CDR1 and CDR2 sequences are SGHRS and YFSETQ. Trimming cost V 5 bases and J 1 base, with 12 bases left between them. The DNA of the CDR3 is TGCGCCAGCAGACTTCTTTCCGGCCAAGAGACCCAGTACTTC. Translation: CASRLLSGQETQYF.

The rearrangement joins TRBV28 to TRBJ1-5, with 7 bases that match TRBD1. This CDR3 comprises 14 residues. The J segment lost 1 base and the V segment lost 5 bases, leaving 2 bases of the junction unmatched. Germline CDR1 reads MDHEN; CDR2 reads SYDVKM. CDR3 nucleotides: TGTGCCAGCAGTATGGGACAGAGCAATCAGCCCCAGCATTTT. As protein: CASSMGQSNQPQHF.

V and J are TRBV6-1 and TRBJ2-5; 9 nucleotides line up with TRBD1. The assigned J gene may be wrong: the sequence end matches TRBJ2-7 better. Germline lookup yields CDR1 MNHNS and CDR2 SASEGT. The CDR3 has 15 residues. The CDR3 bases are TGTGCCAGCAGTCCGAGACAGGGGGAGACCTACGAGCAGTACTTC. Amino acids: CASSPRQGETYEQYF.

The chain couples TRBV13 to TRBJ2-3, with 8 bases matching TRBD2. V lost 3 bases to trimming and J lost 1 base; unmatched junction nucleotides: 0. Germline V gene data show CDR1 as PRHDT and CDR2 as FYEKMQ (reference sequence). The CDR3 has 14 amino acids. In DNA form, the CDR3 reads TGTGCCAGCAGCTTGACTAGCGGCACAGATACGCAGTATTTT. Translating gives CASSLTSGTDTQYF.

The chain recombines TRBV18 with TRBJ2-2, with a tentative D call TRBD1 (6 bases). This CDR3 has 15 amino acids. Trimming left V 3 bases short and J 0 bases short, with 8 bases between. Germline V gene sequence: CDR1 KGHSH, CDR2 LQKENI. CDR3 in DNA: TGTGCCAGCTCACCGGACAGCTCGAACACCGGGGAGCTGTTTTTT. Translated, it gives CASSPDSSNTGELFF.

V gene TRBV27 combines with J gene TRBJ2-5, with 7 positions matching TRBD2. Looked up from germline, CDR1 is MNHEY and CDR2 is SMNVEV (reference sequence). This CDR3 has 14 residues. Trimming took 3 bases from V and 1 from J; bases not matched to a gene: 2. The CDR3 DNA reads as TGTGCCAGCAGTTTCGGACTAGGCCAAGAGACCCAGTACTTC. It codes for CASSFGLGQETQYF.

This chain links TRBV6-5 with TRBJ1-4; the D is unclear. This CDR3 has 13 amino acids. V lost 3 bases and J 8 bases, leaving 10 bases between the germline ends. Germline V gene lookup returns CDR1 MNHEY and CDR2 SVGAGI. Here the CDR3 reads CASSYQTREKLFF. The CDR3 nucleotides are TGTGCCAGCAGTTATCAGACGAGGGAAAAACTGTTTTTT.